The clone carrying this T cell receptor (beta chain) has more than one count but fewer than ten. Its target is not known. The data are from a study of blood T cells in healthy people across ages. Study outcomes and limitations: Diversity estimates drawn from one million T cells were deemed underestimates.

This CDR3 is built from 13 residues. Looked up from germline, CDR1 is SQVTM and CDR2 is ANQGSEA. V lost 4 bases to trimming and J lost 8 bases; unmatched junction nucleotides: 8. A second about 7 to 11 cycle PCR used barcoded and J-beta primers. A tag from a template-switch adaptor with 12 random nucleotides marked each cDNA molecule. TCRdb re-derived calls from the 5' RACE reads in MiXCR, one entry per CDR3 protein. The data show 550,000 to 650,000 distinct CDR3 sequences, about 27% seen once. The same data also contributed to another study, on T cells of mothers and their children.

The receptor was derived from a boy between 2 and 10 years old in good health. The sample was blood. J is TRBJ2-1 and V is TRBV29-1, with 7 bases aligning to TRBD2. The chain's CDR3 is CSVGRAGEDEQFF. As DNA, the CDR3 is TGCAGCGTTGGAAGGGCGGGAGAGGATGAGCAGTTCTTC.